Listed here are 24 T cell receptor beta chains from one sample, sequenced in a study of vaccination and CD4 T cells after COVID-19. These TCRs' antigens remain unknown. Cultured CD4+ T cell DNA was sequenced using the Oncomine TCR Beta short-read assay. One entry per CDR3 protein, called by TCRdb with MiXCR from the PCR reads. The sample has fewer than 15,000 distinct CDR3 sequences, roughly 57% seen once; the top ten hold 28%. The treatment is: roughly 10-day PBMC culture with coronavirus spike peptide pools or control peptides (ViraFEST assay). The sample comprised CD4+ T cells from blood, cultured in vitro. The origin of the receptors is a human donor who had recovered from COVID-19.

V usage is TRBV21-1 and J usage is TRBJ2-7; whether TRBD1, the table's D call, matches the DNA was not checked. TRBV21-1 is recorded as a pseudogene. This CDR3 is 14 amino acids long. CDR3 nucleotide sequence: TGTGCCAGCAGCAAGACCAGGGTTAACTACGAGCAGTACTTC. As protein: CASSKTRVNYEQYF.

The V and J genes are TRBV10-3 and TRBJ1-2; D is possibly TRBD1 (6 bases). Trimming took off 10 bases at V and 5 bases at J, with 17 bases between the two ends. The V gene's germline CDR1 is ENHRY and CDR2 SYGVKD. This CDR3 region has 13 residues. The CDR3 region has the DNA TGTGCCACCCGAAGAGAGGGGGTTTATGGCTACACCTTC. Encoded protein: CATRREGVYGYTF.

This clonotype occurred a few times. The V and J genes are TRBV6-1 and TRBJ1-1; 7 bases align to TRBD1. The germline gives CDR1 MNHNS, CDR2 SASEGT. V was pared by 5 bases and J by 5 bases, with 5 bases of the junction left unmatched. The CDR3 extends over 13 amino acids. CDR3 DNA sequence: TGTGCCAGCAGTCTCCAGGGGGGGACTGAAGCTTTCTTT. Translation gives CASSLQGGTEAFF.

The V and J genes are TRBV10-3 and TRBJ2-3, with 10 bases aligning to TRBD1. The CDR3 runs 16 residues. Germline-derived CDR1 and CDR2 are ENHRY and SYGVKD. The junction had 8 bases not matched to a gene; V was cut back by 2 bases and J by 6 bases. The CDR3 sequence: CAISEKGTGVADTQYF. CDR3 in DNA: TGTGCCATCAGTGAGAAAGGGACAGGGGTAGCGGATACGCAGTATTTT.

The chain recombines TRBV27 with TRBJ2-4; TRBD2 is a possible D gene (6 bases). Trimming took off 5 bases at V and 4 bases at J, with 9 bases between the two ends. Germline CDR1 MNHEY, CDR2 SMNVEV (reference sequence). This CDR3 is built from 13 residues. The CDR3 DNA is TGTGCCAGCAGTATCGGGGGTAAAAACATTCAGTACTTC. This translates into CASSIGGKNIQYF.

There are a few counts of this clonotype. This rearrangement joins TRBV20-1 to TRBJ1-2; no definite D call. Germline V CDR1 and CDR2: DFQATT, SNEGSKA (reference sequence). The ends were cut back, 0 bases at V and 7 bases at J, with 12 bases in the middle. This CDR3 has 13 residues. CDR3 bases: TGCAGTGCTAGAGATCGAGGGAGCTCTGGCTACACCTTC. It yields the protein CSARDRGSSGYTF.

This clonotype was observed a few times. The V call is TRBV6-2 or TRBV6-3, the J call TRBJ2-7; D possibly uses TRBD1 or TRBD2 (5 bases each). This CDR3 region has 13 residues. Between the trimmed V and J ends, which lost 3 bases and 6 bases, there was a span of 12 bases. Per the germline V gene, CDR1 is MNHEY and CDR2 is SVGEGT. The CDR3 sequence is CASSYGDGFEQYF. In nucleotides, the CDR3 is TGTGCCAGCAGTTATGGGGACGGTTTCGAGCAGTACTTC.

The chain joins TRBV7-3 to TRBJ2-3, with D maybe TRBD1 (8 bases). Germline lookup yields CDR1 SGHTA and CDR2 FQGTGA. V was pared by 3 bases and J by 3 bases, with 28 bases between. The CDR3 length is 20 residues. The CDR3 DNA reads TGTGCCAGCAGCTTTAGGGCAGGGGGCGAGCGGGACCTACGGACAGATACGCAGTATTTT. It is translated as CASSFRAGGERDLRTDTQYF.

Only a few counts were recorded for this clonotype. The gene calls are TRBV27 and TRBJ2-7; TRBD2 agrees at 10 bases. Germline lookup yields CDR1 MNHEY and CDR2 SMNVEV (reference sequence). V trimming: 5 bases; J trimming: 7 bases; junction bases outside the gene matches: 11. There are 15 residues in the CDR3. The CDR3 coding sequence is TGTGCCAGCAGTCCCAGAGCGGGAGGGCCGTGGGAGCAGTACTTC. This encodes CASSPRAGGPWEQYF.

The chain has TRBV6-1 and TRBJ2-7; no firm D call. This CDR3 spans 12 amino acids. Germline CDR1 is MNHNS and CDR2 is SASEGT. V was cut by 6 bases and J by 2 bases, with 8 bases left in between. CDR3 residues: CASRDDAYEQYF. For the CDR3, the DNA is TGTGCCAGCAGAGACGACGCCTACGAGCAGTACTTC.

The chain carries TRBV4-1 and TRBJ1-2; D not certain. This CDR3 is built from 14 residues. Per germline, CDR1 MGHRA and CDR2 YSYEKL. V dropped 2 bases and J dropped 5 bases, with 12 bases sitting between them. Here the CDR3 reads CASSQRRGLYGYTF. The DNA of the CDR3 is TGCGCCAGCAGCCAACGACGGGGATTATATGGCTACACCTTC.

The chain uses TRBV2 and TRBJ1-1; weak D call: TRBD1 (5 bases). Trimming pared 6 bases from V and 5 bases from J, leaving 16 bases between. CDR3 length equals 14 residues. Germline lookup yields CDR1 SNHLY and CDR2 FYNNEI. DNA of the CDR3: TGTGCCAGCAGCCTCCGGAACTGGGGGACTGAAGCTTTCTTT. Its translation: CASSLRNWGTEAFF.

The CDR3 loop reads CASSPGHSQETQYF. The CDR3 DNA reads as TGTGCCAGCAGCCCAGGGCACAGCCAAGAGACCCAGTACTTC. J is TRBJ2-5 and V is TRBV7-3; TRBD1 is a possible D gene (5 bases). Germline V gene sequence: CDR1 SGHTA, CDR2 FQGTGA. Between the trimmed V and J ends, which lost 5 bases and 1 base, there was a span of 11 bases. The length of the CDR3 is 14 residues.

The chain carries TRBV7-9 and TRBJ1-1; D might be TRBD1 (5 bases). V was trimmed by 5 bases and J by 7 bases, leaving 11 bases between them. The CDR3 contains 12 residues. CDR1 and CDR2 (germline): SEHNR, FQNEAQ (reference sequence). The CDR3 protein is CASSNPGREAFF. CDR3 coding DNA: TGTGCCAGCAGCAACCCGGGACGTGAAGCTTTCTTT.

This clonotype is a singleton in its sample. The gene calls are TRBV4-3 and TRBJ1-2; a possible D gene is TRBD1 (6 bases). Trimming cost V 4 bases and J 4 bases, with 16 bases left between them. CDR1 and CDR2 from the germline V gene are LGHNA and YSLEER. The CDR3 extends over 15 amino acids. The CDR3 region is CASSRGPGQAYGYTF. The CDR3 DNA reads TGCGCCAGCAGCCGGGGGCCCGGGCAGGCCTATGGCTACACCTTC.

The chain employs TRBV5-4 and TRBJ2-3, with 13 nucleotides matching TRBD2. CDR1 and CDR2 (germline): SGHNT, YYREEE (reference sequence). This CDR3 contains 16 residues. Losses at the gene ends were 3 bases for V and 5 bases for J; bases not matched to a gene: 6. The CDR3 DNA is TGTGCCAGCAGCTCAGGACTAGCGGGAGTCGTAGATACGCAGTATTTT. Translated, it gives CASSSGLAGVVDTQYF.

The rearrangement joins TRBV25-1 to TRBJ1-1; 7 bases line up with TRBD1. Losses at the gene ends were 0 bases for V and 0 bases for J; bases not matched to a gene: 7. The germline V gene encodes CDR1 MGHDK and CDR2 SYGVNS. CDR3 length: 17 amino acids. The CDR3 DNA reads as TGTGCCAGCAGTGAATACGGGACAGCTCTTTTGAACACTGAAGCTTTCTTT. Its translation: CASSEYGTALLNTEAFF.

The chain employs TRBV18 and TRBJ2-5; D is unclear. Germline V CDR1 and CDR2: KGHSH, LQKENI. This CDR3 comprises 13 residues. Trimming removed 2 bases from V and 2 bases from J, with 6 bases in between. CDR3 residues: CASSPGRQETQYF. The CDR3 nucleotides are TGTGCCAGCTCACCAGGGCGACAAGAGACCCAGTACTTC.

Here the CDR3 reads CASKKGQVSYNEQFF. Here the CDR3 DNA reads TGTGCCAGCAAGAAGGGGCAGGTATCCTACAATGAGCAGTTCTTC. The chain has TRBV6-1 and TRBJ2-1, with D possibly TRBD1 on 5 matching bases. This CDR3 is built from 15 residues. V shed 7 bases and J shed 1 base, with 14 bases lying between them. The germline V gene has CDR1 MNHNS and CDR2 SASEGT.

The V call is TRBV7-3, the J call TRBJ1-2; D is unresolved. Per the germline V gene, CDR1 is SGHTA and CDR2 is FQGTGA. The CDR3 loop spans 13 amino acids. Deletions cut 6 bases from V and 0 bases from J, with 8 bases between. The CDR3 DNA sequence: TGTGCCAGCAGTCTACAGACTAACTATGGCTACACCTTC. Protein: CASSLQTNYGYTF.

This clonotype was observed a handful of times. J is TRBJ2-5 and V is TRBV25-1; perhaps TRBD2 as D (5 bases). Germline-derived CDR1 and CDR2 are MGHDK and SYGVNS. The V gene lost 7 bases and the J gene lost 5 bases, with 20 bases spanning the gap. This CDR3 contains 15 residues. This chain's CDR3 is CASTKNVIGGETQYF. The CDR3 nucleotides are TGTGCCAGCACCAAGAATGTTATCGGCGGGGAGACCCAGTACTTC. Looking up the rest from reference TRBV25-1 and TRBJ2-5 gives the full variable domain: EADIYQTPRYLVIGTGKKITLECSQTMGHDKMYWYQQDPGMELHLIHYSYGVNSTEKGDLSSESTVSRIRTEHFPLTLESARPSHTSQYLCASTKNVIGGETQYFGPGTRLLVL.

This chain links TRBV5-1 with TRBJ2-5, with D tentatively TRBD1 (5 bases). This CDR3 has 14 residues. V lost 4 bases and J 5 bases, leaving 15 bases between the germline ends. CDR1 is SGHRS, CDR2 YFSETQ, per germline. CDR3 loop: CASSPDGRAETQYF. The CDR3 coding sequence is TGCGCCAGCAGCCCTGACGGCAGGGCGGAGACCCAGTACTTC.

In its sample, this clonotype was seen a few times. The V and J genes are TRBV7-9 and TRBJ2-2; D is unresolved. Trimming stripped 6 bases from V and 3 bases from J, with 5 bases between. In germline, CDR1 is SEHNR, CDR2 FQNEAQ (reference sequence). The CDR3 contains 12 residues. For the CDR3, the DNA is TGTGCCAGCAGTTCAGACACCGGGGAGCTGTTTTTT. It translates to CASSSDTGELFF.

The table lists this clonotype with a few counts. The V gene is TRBV6-1, the J gene TRBJ2-7; 11 positions match TRBD2. The CDR3 covers 15 residues. The junction had 4 bases not matched to a gene; V was cut back by 1 base and J by 5 bases. The germline V gene has CDR1 MNHNS and CDR2 SASEGT. The CDR3, as DNA: TGTGCCAGCAGTGAAGTTAGCGGGGGGGCCCACGAGCAGTACTTC. Amino acids: CASSEVSGGAHEQYF.